This T cell receptor beta chain was profiled in a study of blood T cells in healthy people across ages. Regarding the study as a whole: Diversity figures derived from one million T cells were judged to underestimate the true value. Roughly linear age-related decline in beta diversity appeared, significant by age roughly 40.

Germline V gene sequence: CDR1 DFQATT, CDR2 SNEGSKA (reference sequence). This CDR3 is 13 amino acids long. V gave up 4 bases and J gave up 7 bases; unmatched junction bases: 3. Isolation recovered at least 6 million PBMCs from every sample. A second about 7 to 11 cycle PCR used barcoded and J-beta primers. TCRdb re-called the 5' RACE reads with MiXCR, one entry per CDR3 protein. Here the sample spans fewer than 2 million distinct CDR3 sequences, about two fifths being singletons. About this clonotype: What it binds is unknown.

This sequence originates from a human donor in good health. The chain has TRBV20-1 and TRBJ2-4, with 11 bases matching TRBD2. Sequences were obtained from blood. Here the CDR3 reads CSAMTSGVNIQYF. The CDR3 nucleotides are TGCAGTGCTATGACTAGCGGGGTTAACATTCAGTACTTC.